The next 18 T cell receptor beta chains were all read from a single sample in a study of control samples from healthy donors and cancer patients. Measured with immunoSEQ multiplex PCR; TCRdb has only the in-frame clones, and not every one. Altogether around 130,000 clones are present, approximately 90% being singletons, with the ten largest covering more than 6.5%. Sequencing was done on a sample of blood. The receptors stem from a man between 18 and 35 years old in good health.

This chain uses TRBV9 with TRBJ2-3; 7 positions match TRBD1. Germline assignment: CDR1 SGDLS and CDR2 YYNGEE. The CDR3 covers 15 residues. V shed 0 bases, J shed 4 bases, and the junction held 5 bases outside the gene matches. Written as DNA, the CDR3 is TGTGCCAGCAGCGTAGGAACAGGGGTGGCAGATACGCAGTATTTT. This sequence encodes CASSVGTGVADTQYF.

The chain employs TRBV30 and TRBJ1-2; 7 bases map to TRBD1. The J segment lost 1 base and the V segment lost 6 bases, leaving 5 bases of the junction unmatched. Germline V gene data show CDR1 as GTSNPN and CDR2 as SVGIG (reference sequence). The CDR3 contains 13 residues. CDR3 sequence reads: CACATGFNYGYTF. Written as DNA, the CDR3 is TGTGCCTGCGCGACAGGGTTTAACTATGGCTACACCTTC.

The chain is built from TRBV11-2 and TRBJ1-6; unclear D gene. Between the trimmed V and J ends, which lost 0 bases and 0 bases, there was a span of 12 bases. Germline lookup yields CDR1 SGHAT and CDR2 FQNNGV. This CDR3 contains 18 residues. The CDR3 region is CASSLDGRSFSYNSPLHF. The CDR3 DNA reads TGTGCCAGCAGCTTAGATGGAAGGAGTTTCTCCTATAATTCACCCCTCCACTTT.

J is TRBJ2-3 and V is TRBV6-4; either TRBD1 or TRBD2 may fit D (5 bases each). The length of the CDR3 is 15 residues. In germline, CDR1 is MRHNA, CDR2 SNTAGT. The V end was cut by 0 bases, the J end by 4 bases, with 11 bases between. CDR3 sequence (DNA): TGTGCCAGCAGTGACTCGGTAGAGGGGTCAGATACGCAGTATTTT. Protein product: CASSDSVEGSDTQYF.

This clone occurred once. The chain uses TRBV2 and TRBJ1-1; D is undetermined. V shed 4 bases and J shed 1 base, with 4 bases lying between them. Germline CDR1 and CDR2: SNHLY and FYNNEI. CDR3 length equals 12 residues. In DNA form, the CDR3 reads TGTGCCAGCAGTGTGGGGAACACTGAAGCTTTCTTT. It yields the protein CASSVGNTEAFF.

The V gene is TRBV7-3, the J gene TRBJ2-7, with TRBD2 matching over 11 bases. The V gene end was trimmed by 5 bases and the J gene end by 5 bases; junction bases not matched to a gene: 8. Germline assignment: CDR1 SGHTA and CDR2 FQGTGA. The CDR3 totals 15 residues. CDR3 nucleotide sequence: TGTGCCAGCAGCCTTAGCGGGGGGGGCCGGGACGAGCAGTACTTC. Protein sequence: CASSLSGGGRDEQYF.

This clone was seen a few times. The rearrangement links TRBV10-3 to TRBJ2-7, with 8 bases fitting TRBD1. Trimming at V came to 6 bases and at J to 2 bases, leaving 3 bases not matched to a gene. Per germline, CDR1 ENHRY and CDR2 SYGVKD. The CDR3 totals 13 residues. In DNA form, the CDR3 reads TGTGCCATCAGGACGGGACAGGCCTACGAGCAGTACTTC. Translating gives CAIRTGQAYEQYF.

This chain uses TRBV4-1 with TRBJ1-3; D may be TRBD1 (5 bases). Looked up from germline, CDR1 is MGHRA and CDR2 is YSYEKL. V lost 1 base to trimming and J lost 0 bases, with 13 bases between them. The CDR3 loop spans 17 amino acids. Written as DNA, the CDR3 is TGCGCCAGCAGCCAAGTTGGCGGCAGGGTCTCTGGAAACACCATATATTTT. This encodes CASSQVGGRVSGNTIYF.

The gene calls are TRBV19 and TRBJ1-1; the match to TRBD1 covers 7 bases. Trimming at V came to 4 bases and at J to 7 bases, leaving 9 bases not matched to a gene. The CDR3 has 14 residues. Germline assignment: CDR1 LNHDA and CDR2 SQIVND (reference sequence). In DNA form, the CDR3 reads TGTGCCAGTAGTAGCCTCCAACAGGGGTATGAAGCTTTCTTT. Translation: CASSSLQQGYEAFF.

This clone was seen once. The chain is built from TRBV2 and TRBJ1-4; no clear D gene. The CDR3 sequence is 15 residues long. Per the germline V gene, CDR1 is SNHLY and CDR2 is FYNNEI. Trimming took off 2 bases at V and 7 bases at J, with 14 bases between the two ends. For the CDR3, the DNA is TGTGCCAGCAGTGAACTTGACGGCTTGCGTGAAAAACTGTTTTTT. Amino acids: CASSELDGLREKLFF.

This rearrangement joins TRBV6-5 to TRBJ1-1; 9 positions match TRBD1. Germline loops: CDR1 MNHEY, CDR2 SVGAGI. The CDR3 has 13 amino acids. V was clipped by 10 bases and J by 5 bases; unmatched bases: 8. Here the CDR3 reads CATKRQGGTEAFF. As DNA, the CDR3 is TGTGCCACCAAGAGACAGGGGGGGACTGAAGCTTTCTTT.

The V and J genes are TRBV5-1 and TRBJ1-1; D uncertain. Germline-derived CDR1 and CDR2 are SGHRS and YFSETQ. The V end lost 0 bases, the J end lost 1 base, and 7 bases lay between the germline ends. There are 14 residues in the CDR3. For the CDR3, the DNA is TGCGCCAGCAGCTTGGCCCCTGGGAACACTGAAGCTTTCTTT. Translating gives CASSLAPGNTEAFF.

The chain couples TRBV4-2 to TRBJ2-7; D is possibly TRBD2 (6 bases). Germline loops: CDR1 LGHNA, CDR2 YNFKEQ. There are 14 residues in the CDR3. Deletions cut 0 bases from V and 3 bases from J, with 9 bases between. The CDR3 sequence: CASSQDGGSYEQYF. DNA for the CDR3: TGTGCCAGCAGCCAAGACGGGGGAAGCTACGAGCAGTACTTC.

The rearrangement joins TRBV7-9 to TRBJ2-5; TRBD2 matches 8 bases. This CDR3 region has 14 residues. Germline V lookup: CDR1 SEHNR, CDR2 FQNEAQ (reference sequence). V lost 5 bases to trimming and J lost 5 bases; unmatched junction nucleotides: 7. CDR3 sequence reads: CASSPGGYRETQYF. The CDR3 DNA follows: TGTGCCAGCAGCCCGGGGGGGTACAGGGAGACCCAGTACTTC.

This clone was found a few times. The V and J genes are TRBV4-1 and TRBJ2-2, with D tentatively TRBD1 or TRBD2 (5 bases each). The CDR3 has 18 amino acids. V lost 2 bases to trimming and J lost 6 bases, with 22 bases between them. The germline CDR1 and CDR2 sequences are MGHRA and YSYEKL. The CDR3 nucleotides are TGCGCCAGCAGCCAATTCCCAACAGGACGCGGGCGGCCCGGGGAGCTGTTTTTT. Translation gives CASSQFPTGRGRPGELFF.

The rearrangement uses TRBV7-6 and TRBJ1-4; 8 bases are a match to TRBD1. The ends lost 5 bases at V and 8 bases at J; junction bases unmatched: 10. Germline loops: CDR1 SGHVS, CDR2 FNYEAQ. This CDR3 is 15 amino acids long. The CDR3 here is CASSLRQGREEKLFF. For the CDR3, the DNA is TGTGCCAGCAGCCTAAGACAGGGGCGGGAGGAAAAACTGTTTTTT. The full variable domain, rest sourced from reference TRBV7-6 and TRBJ1-4, is GAGVSQSPRYKVTKRGQDVALRCDPISGHVSLYWYRQALGQGPEFLTYFNYEAQQDKSGLPNDRFSAERPEGSISTLTIQRTEQRDSAMYRCASSLRQGREEKLFFGSGTQLSVL.

The chain is built from TRBV9 and TRBJ2-7; no definite D call. Germline V gives CDR1 SGDLS, CDR2 YYNGEE. The CDR3 has 14 amino acids. V was cut by 4 bases and J by 0 bases, with 11 bases left in between. CDR3 sequence reads: CASSYGSVSYEQYF. The CDR3 coding sequence is TGTGCCAGCAGCTACGGGTCGGTCTCCTACGAGCAGTACTTC.

The chain is built from TRBV10-2 and TRBJ1-4; tentatively, D is TRBD1 (6 bases). This CDR3 region has 13 residues. Trimming pared 5 bases from V and 7 bases from J, leaving 11 bases between. The V gene's germline CDR1 is WSHSY and CDR2 SAAADI. This chain's CDR3 is CASSRTVGEKLFF. The CDR3 coding sequence is TGCGCCAGCAGTAGGACAGTAGGTGAAAAACTGTTTTTT.